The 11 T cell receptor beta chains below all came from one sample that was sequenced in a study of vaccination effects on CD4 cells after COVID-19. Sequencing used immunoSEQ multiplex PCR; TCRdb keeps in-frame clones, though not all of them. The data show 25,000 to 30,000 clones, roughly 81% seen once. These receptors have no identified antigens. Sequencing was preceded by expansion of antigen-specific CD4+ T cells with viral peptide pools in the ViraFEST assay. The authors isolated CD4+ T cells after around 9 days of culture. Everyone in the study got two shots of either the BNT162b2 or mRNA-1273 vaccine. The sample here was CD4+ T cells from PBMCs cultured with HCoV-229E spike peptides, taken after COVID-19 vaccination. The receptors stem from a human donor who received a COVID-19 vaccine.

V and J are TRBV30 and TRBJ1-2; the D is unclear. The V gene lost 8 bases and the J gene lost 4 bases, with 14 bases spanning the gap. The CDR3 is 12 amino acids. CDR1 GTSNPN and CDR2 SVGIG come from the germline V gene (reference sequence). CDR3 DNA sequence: TGTGCCCTTGGGGTAGGAGGCTATGGCTACACCTTC. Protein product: CALGVGGYGYTF.

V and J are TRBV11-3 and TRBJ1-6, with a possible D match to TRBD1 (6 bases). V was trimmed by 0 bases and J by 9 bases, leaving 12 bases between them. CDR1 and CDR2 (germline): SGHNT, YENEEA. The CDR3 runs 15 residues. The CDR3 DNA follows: TGTGCCAGCAGCTTAGATGGGGGCGCTGGTTCACCCCTCCACTTT. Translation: CASSLDGGAGSPLHF.

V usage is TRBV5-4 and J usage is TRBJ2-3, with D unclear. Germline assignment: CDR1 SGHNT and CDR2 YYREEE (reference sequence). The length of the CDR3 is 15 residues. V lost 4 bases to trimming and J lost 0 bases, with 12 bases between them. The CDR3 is CASSRAETSTDTQYF. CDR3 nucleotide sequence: TGTGCCAGCAGCCGGGCGGAAACTAGCACAGATACGCAGTATTTT.

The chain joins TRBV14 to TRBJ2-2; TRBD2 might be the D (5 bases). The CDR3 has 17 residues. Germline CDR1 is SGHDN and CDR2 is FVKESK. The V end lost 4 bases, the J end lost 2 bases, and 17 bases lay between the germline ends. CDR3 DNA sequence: TGTGCCAGCAGCCGATCTGGCCAGGACTCCAACACCGGGGAGCTGTTTTTT. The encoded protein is CASSRSGQDSNTGELFF. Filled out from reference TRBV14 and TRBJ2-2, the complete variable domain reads EAGVTQFPSHSVIEKGQTVTLRCDPISGHDNLYWYRRVMGKEIKFLLHFVKESKQDESGMPNNRFLAERTGGTYSTLKVQPAELEDSGVYFCASSRSGQDSNTGELFFGEGSRLTVL.

Here the CDR3 reads CASSYSTADGTQYF. In DNA form, the CDR3 reads TGTGCCAGCAGTTACTCGACAGCGGACGGGACCCAGTACTTC. This chain joins TRBV6-6 and TRBJ2-5; D may be TRBD1 or TRBD2 (5 bases each). The CDR3 extends over 14 amino acids. From germline, CDR1 is MNHNY and CDR2 SVGAGI (reference sequence). V was shortened by 0 bases and J by 7 bases, with 12 bases between the two germline ends.

The CDR3: CASSETSSGANVLTF. The CDR3 coding sequence is TGTGCCAGCAGTGAGACTAGCTCTGGGGCCAACGTCCTGACTTTC. This chain uses TRBV6-4 with TRBJ2-6, with D maybe TRBD2 (6 bases). Germline loops: CDR1 MRHNA, CDR2 SNTAGT. There are 15 residues in the CDR3. V lost 3 bases and J 0 bases, leaving 6 bases between the germline ends.

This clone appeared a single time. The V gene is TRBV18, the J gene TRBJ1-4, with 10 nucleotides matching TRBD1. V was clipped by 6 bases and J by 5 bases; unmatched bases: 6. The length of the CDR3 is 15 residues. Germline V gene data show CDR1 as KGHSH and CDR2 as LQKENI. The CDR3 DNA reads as TGTGCCAGCTCTCACCGGGACAGGGGAAATGAAAAACTGTTTTTT. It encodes CASSHRDRGNEKLFF.

The CDR3 sequence is CASWGAGETQYF. Here the CDR3 DNA reads TGTGCCAGCTGGGGGGCGGGGGAGACCCAGTACTTC. The rearrangement links TRBV3-1 (or the pseudogene TRBV3-2) to TRBJ2-5; D could derive from TRBD1 or TRBD2 (6 bases each). Germline CDR1 reads LGHDT; CDR2 reads YNNKEL (reference sequence). Trimming took off 8 bases at V and 5 bases at J, with 12 bases between the two ends. This CDR3 spans 12 amino acids.

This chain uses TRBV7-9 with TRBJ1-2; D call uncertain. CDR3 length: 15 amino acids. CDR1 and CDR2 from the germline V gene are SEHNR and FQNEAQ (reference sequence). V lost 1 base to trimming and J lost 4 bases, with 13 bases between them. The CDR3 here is CASSLGVAGSYGYTF. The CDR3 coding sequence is TGTGCCAGCAGCTTAGGAGTGGCGGGGTCCTATGGCTACACCTTC.

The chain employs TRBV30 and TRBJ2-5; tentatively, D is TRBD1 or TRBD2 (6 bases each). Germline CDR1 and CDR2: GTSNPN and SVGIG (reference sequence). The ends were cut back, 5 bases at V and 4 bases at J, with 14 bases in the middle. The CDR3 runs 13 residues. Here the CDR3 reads CAWWRGGPETQYF. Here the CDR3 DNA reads TGTGCCTGGTGGCGTGGGGGGCCAGAGACCCAGTACTTC.

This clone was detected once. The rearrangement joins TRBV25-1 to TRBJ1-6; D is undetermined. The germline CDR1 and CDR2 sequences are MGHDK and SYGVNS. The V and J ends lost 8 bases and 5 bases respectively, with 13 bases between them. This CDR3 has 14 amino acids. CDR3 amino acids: CASGISGHNSPLHF. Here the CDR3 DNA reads TGTGCCAGCGGCATAAGCGGCCATAATTCACCCCTCCACTTT.